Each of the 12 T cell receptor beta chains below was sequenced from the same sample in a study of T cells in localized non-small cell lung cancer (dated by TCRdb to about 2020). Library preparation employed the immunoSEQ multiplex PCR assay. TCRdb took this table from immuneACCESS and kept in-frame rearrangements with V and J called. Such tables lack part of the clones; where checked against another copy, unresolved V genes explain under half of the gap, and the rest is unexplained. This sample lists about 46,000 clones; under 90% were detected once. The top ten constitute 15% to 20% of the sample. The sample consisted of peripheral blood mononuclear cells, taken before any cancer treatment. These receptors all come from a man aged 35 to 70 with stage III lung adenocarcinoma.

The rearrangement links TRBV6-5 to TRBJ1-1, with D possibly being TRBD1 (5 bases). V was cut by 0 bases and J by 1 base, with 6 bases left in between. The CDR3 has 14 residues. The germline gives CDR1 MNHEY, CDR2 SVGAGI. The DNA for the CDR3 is TGTGCCAGCAGTTACTCAGGGGCGAACACTGAAGCTTTCTTT. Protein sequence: CASSYSGANTEAFF.

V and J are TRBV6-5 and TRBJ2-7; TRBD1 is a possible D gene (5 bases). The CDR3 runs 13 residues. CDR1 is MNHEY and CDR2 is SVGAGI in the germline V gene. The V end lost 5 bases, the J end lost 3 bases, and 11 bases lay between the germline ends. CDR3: CASSQNRFYEQYF. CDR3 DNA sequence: TGTGCCAGCAGTCAGAACAGGTTCTACGAGCAGTACTTC.

The CDR3 loop reads CASSLGTGRSNSPLHF. Here the CDR3 DNA reads TGTGCCAGCAGCTTGGGTACAGGGCGTTCCAATTCACCCCTCCACTTT. The rearrangement uses TRBV5-4 and TRBJ1-6; TRBD1 might be the D (6 bases). This CDR3 has 16 amino acids. Deletions cut 0 bases from V and 7 bases from J, with 14 bases between. The V gene's germline CDR1 is SGHNT and CDR2 YYREEE (reference sequence).

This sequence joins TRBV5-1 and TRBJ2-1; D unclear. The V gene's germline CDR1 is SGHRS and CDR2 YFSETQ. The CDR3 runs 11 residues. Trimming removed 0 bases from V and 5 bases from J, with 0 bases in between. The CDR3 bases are TGCGCCAGCAGCTTGGACAATGAGCAGTTCTTC. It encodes CASSLDNEQFF.

This chain's CDR3 is CASSGPRADTQYF. The CDR3 DNA sequence: TGTGCCAGCAGCGGCCCTAGGGCAGATACGCAGTATTTT. The V gene is TRBV7-8, the J gene TRBJ2-3, with unresolved D. The CDR3 is 13 amino acids. Germline CDR1 is SGHVS and CDR2 is FQNEAQ. The germline V and J ends were trimmed by 5 bases and 4 bases, with 10 bases remaining between them.

The CDR3 coding sequence is TGCGCCAGCAGTTGGGACAGGGGATCGAGGGAGCTGTTTTTT. It is translated as CASSWDRGSRELFF. The chain couples TRBV10-1 to TRBJ2-2, with 10 bases fitting TRBD1. The junction had 6 bases not matched to a gene; V was cut back by 5 bases and J by 9 bases. The CDR3 length is 14 residues. Germline CDR1 is WNHNN and CDR2 is SYGVQD (reference sequence).

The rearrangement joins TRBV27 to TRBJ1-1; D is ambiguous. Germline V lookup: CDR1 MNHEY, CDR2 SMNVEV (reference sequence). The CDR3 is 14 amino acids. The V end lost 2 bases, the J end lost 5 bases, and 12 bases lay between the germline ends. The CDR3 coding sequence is TGTGCCAGCAGTTTACGGCTTCGCTGGACTGAAGCTTTCTTT. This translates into CASSLRLRWTEAFF.

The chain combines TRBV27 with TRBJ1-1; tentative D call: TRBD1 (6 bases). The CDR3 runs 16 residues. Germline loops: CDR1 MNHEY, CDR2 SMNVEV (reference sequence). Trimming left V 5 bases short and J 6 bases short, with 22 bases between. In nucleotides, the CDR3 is TGTGCCAGCAGTCCTAGAGGGGGGGCACTATTATCTGAAGCTTTCTTT. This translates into CASSPRGGALLSEAFF.

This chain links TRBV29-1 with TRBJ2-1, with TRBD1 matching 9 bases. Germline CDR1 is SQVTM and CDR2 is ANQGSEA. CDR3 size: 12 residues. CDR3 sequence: CSGDRGVNEQFF. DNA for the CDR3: TGCAGTGGTGACAGGGGGGTGAATGAGCAGTTCTTC.

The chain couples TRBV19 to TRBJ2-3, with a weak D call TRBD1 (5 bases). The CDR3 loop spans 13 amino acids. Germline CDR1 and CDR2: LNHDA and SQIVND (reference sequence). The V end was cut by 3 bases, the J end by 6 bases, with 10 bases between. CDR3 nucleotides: TGTGCCAGTAGTATGCGCAGGGATGATACGCAGTATTTT. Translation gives CASSMRRDDTQYF.

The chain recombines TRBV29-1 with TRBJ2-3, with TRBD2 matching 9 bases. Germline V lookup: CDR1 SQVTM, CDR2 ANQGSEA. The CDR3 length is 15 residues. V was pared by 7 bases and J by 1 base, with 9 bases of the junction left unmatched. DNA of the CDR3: TGCAGCGCCCGGGCGGGAGGGGCGGGCACAGATACGCAGTATTTT. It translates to CSARAGGAGTDTQYF.

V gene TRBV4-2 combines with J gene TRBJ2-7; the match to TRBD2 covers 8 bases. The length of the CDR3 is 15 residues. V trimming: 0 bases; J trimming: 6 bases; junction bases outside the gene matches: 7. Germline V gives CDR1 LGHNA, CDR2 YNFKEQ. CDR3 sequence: CASSQDQGTSLEQYF. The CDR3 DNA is TGTGCCAGCAGCCAAGATCAGGGGACTAGTCTCGAGCAGTACTTC.